This T cell receptor beta chain originates from a study of glioma-infiltrating T cells after dendritic cell vaccination. The primer mix had 60 V beta and 13 J beta primers. Sequenced by immunoSEQ multiplex PCR; TCRdb stores in-frame clones only, minus some. Of over 80,000 clones in the sample, approximately 90% were seen once. PBMC were collected before vaccination, two weeks after the third vaccination, and at progression. This CDR3 contains 14 residues. Between the trimmed V and J ends, which lost 0 bases and 10 bases, there was a span of 13 bases. From germline, CDR1 is MGHRA and CDR2 YSYEKL. The gene calls are TRBV4-1 and TRBJ1-3; D call uncertain. This sequence originates from a human donor with glioblastoma. Sequenced here: blood, sampled before dendritic cell vaccination. This CDR3 is CASSQDFGGLTIYF. The CDR3 coding sequence is TGCGCCAGCAGCCAAGATTTTGGAGGATTGACCATATATTTT.